Listed here are 25 T cell receptor beta chains from one sample, sequenced in a study of T-cell reconstitution after alpha-beta-depleted transplantation in children. Unique molecular identifiers were used to barcode this TCRbeta library. A single record per CDR3 protein comes from TCRdb applying MiXCR to the PCR reads. Among about 510,000 distinct CDR3 sequences listed, about 10% were seen once. The starting material was PBMCs, mostly from graft donor cells, obtained 180 days after TCRalphabeta/CD19-depleted stem cell transplant. The receptors stem from a female patient younger than 10 who had a stem cell transplant for aplastic anemia, so the T cells may come from the graft donor.

J is TRBJ2-1 and V is TRBV20-1; D not certain. V was clipped by 8 bases and J by 5 bases, with 19 bases between them. CDR3 length: 14 amino acids. CDR1 DFQATT and CDR2 SNEGSKA come from the germline V gene (reference sequence). CDR3 amino acids: CSHSNSLRHNEQFF. The CDR3 DNA follows: TGCAGTCATAGTAACTCCCTAAGACACAATGAGCAGTTCTTC.

The rearrangement links TRBV28 to TRBJ2-7; the match to TRBD2 covers 11 bases. The CDR3 runs 14 residues. The ends lost 6 bases at V and 5 bases at J; junction bases unmatched: 6. Germline V gives CDR1 MDHEN, CDR2 SYDVKM. CDR3 DNA sequence: TGTGCCAGCAGAGAACTAGCGGGAGTAAACGAGCAGTACTTC. Translating it yields CASRELAGVNEQYF.

This clonotype was recorded a few times. The rearrangement links TRBV28 to TRBJ1-3; no clear D. Germline lookup yields CDR1 MDHEN and CDR2 SYDVKM. V dropped 3 bases and J dropped 8 bases, with 8 bases sitting between them. This CDR3 contains 12 residues. The CDR3 loop reads CASSLAGYTIYF. DNA for the CDR3: TGTGCCAGCAGTTTGGCCGGGTACACCATATATTTT.

The chain is built from TRBV21-1 and TRBJ2-7; the table's D call TRBD2 went unverified against the DNA. TRBV21-1 counts as a pseudogene. This CDR3 spans 17 amino acids. The CDR3 region has the DNA TGTGCCAGCAGAAAGGGATCGGGGCCTAGCGTGTACTACGAGCAGTACTTC. The encoded protein is CASRKGSGPSVYYEQYF.

In this sample, this clonotype turned up a few times. J is TRBJ2-3 and V is TRBV5-1; D is unclear. From germline, CDR1 is SGHRS and CDR2 YFSETQ. The CDR3 extends over 14 amino acids. The V gene lost 4 bases and the J gene lost 0 bases, with 9 bases spanning the gap. The CDR3 protein is CASSPVRSTDTQYF. CDR3 DNA: TGCGCCAGCAGCCCGGTGAGGAGCACAGATACGCAGTATTTT. Variable domain in full (rest from reference TRBV5-1 and TRBJ2-3): KAGVTQTPRYLIKTRGQQVTLSCSPISGHRSVSWYQQTPGQGLQFLFEYFSETQRNKGNFPGRFSGRQFSNSRSEMNVSTLELGDSALYLCASSPVRSTDTQYFGPGTRLTVL.

The chain has TRBV6-1 and TRBJ1-2; 7 bases agree with TRBD1. The germline gives CDR1 MNHNS, CDR2 SASEGT. CDR3 length equals 14 residues. V trimming: 7 bases; J trimming: 8 bases; junction bases outside the gene matches: 13. CDR3 DNA sequence: TGTGCCAGCATCATAACCGGAGGGGGCGCGGGCTACACCTTC. Its translation: CASIITGGGAGYTF.

This clonotype appeared a few times. The chain has TRBV29-1 and TRBJ1-3; D unclear. Germline CDR1 and CDR2: SQVTM and ANQGSEA. Trimming took off 3 bases at V and 0 bases at J, with 9 bases between the two ends. This CDR3 has 14 residues. The CDR3: CSVETGFSGNTIYF. Here the CDR3 DNA reads TGCAGCGTTGAGACGGGATTCTCTGGAAACACCATATATTTT.

This clonotype was recorded a few times. The V call is TRBV7-2, the J call TRBJ2-3; 11 bases map to TRBD2. The CDR3 spans 16 residues. Germline-derived CDR1 and CDR2 are SGHTA and FQGNSA. The V segment lost 1 base and the J segment 8 bases; nucleotides outside the gene matches: 8. In DNA, the CDR3 is TGTGCCAGCAGCTTAGGGCTAGCGGGAGGAGGTGGTACGCAGTATTTT. Protein: CASSLGLAGGGGTQYF.

This clonotype was observed at least ten times. The chain has TRBV7-2 and TRBJ2-4; no reliable D call. The CDR3 spans 13 residues. From germline, CDR1 is SGHTA and CDR2 FQGNSA. Between the trimmed V and J ends, which lost 1 base and 6 bases, there was a span of 7 bases. Written as DNA, the CDR3 is TGTGCCAGCAGCTTAGTCAGGCTAAACATTCAGTACTTC. As protein: CASSLVRLNIQYF.

This clonotype occurred a few times. V usage is TRBV6-2 or TRBV6-3 and J usage is TRBJ2-3, with 8 bases lining up with TRBD2. V lost 6 bases to trimming and J lost 1 base; unmatched junction nucleotides: 6. The CDR3 runs to 15 residues. The germline CDR1 and CDR2 sequences are MNHEY and SVGEGT. The CDR3 loop is CASRRLAPRTDTQYF. CDR3 DNA: TGTGCCAGCAGACGACTAGCGCCACGCACAGATACGCAGTATTTT.

About this clonotype: A read error may account for a junction end that differs from germline. The gene calls are TRBV29-1 and TRBJ2-3; 7 nucleotides line up with TRBD2. There are 16 residues in the CDR3. Germline V lookup: CDR1 SQVTM, CDR2 ANQGSEA. CDR3 DNA sequence: TGCAGCGTTGCCCCCCCTAGCGGCACTAGCACAGATAGGCAGTATTTT. Translation: CSVAPPSGTSTDRQYF.

The chain is built from TRBV20-1 and TRBJ2-7, with 7 bases that match TRBD1. The CDR3 sequence is 15 residues long. Germline CDR1 DFQATT, CDR2 SNEGSKA (reference sequence). After removal of 5 bases from V and 0 bases from J, the junction contained 10 bases not matched to a gene. Written as DNA, the CDR3 is TGCAGTGCTCTATCTCAGGACAGGAGCTCCTACGAGCAGTACGTC. It yields the protein CSALSQDRSSYEQYV.

The genes are TRBV7-3 and TRBJ2-7, with D possibly TRBD2 on 5 matching bases. This CDR3 is 15 amino acids long. Germline lookup yields CDR1 SGHTA and CDR2 FQGTGA. V was cut by 1 base and J by 2 bases, with 12 bases left in between. CDR3 in amino acids: CASSLNRGSPYEQYF. CDR3 nucleotide sequence: TGTGCCAGCAGCTTAAACCGGGGATCCCCCTACGAGCAGTACTTC.

This clonotype occurred many times. The chain is built from TRBV9 and TRBJ1-3; the D gene is possibly TRBD1 (6 bases). The ends were cut back, 2 bases at V and 2 bases at J, with 14 bases in the middle. Germline CDR1 and CDR2: SGDLS and YYNGEE. The CDR3 has 16 amino acids. The CDR3 DNA sequence: TGTGCCAGCAGCGTCAACAGGGAAGGTGCTGGAAACACCATATATTTT. Translated: CASSVNREGAGNTIYF.

This clonotype was counted at least ten times. V usage is TRBV5-1 and J usage is TRBJ2-1; unclear D gene. Germline loops: CDR1 SGHRS, CDR2 YFSETQ. The CDR3 is 12 residues long. Trimming removed 1 base from V and 8 bases from J, with 7 bases in between. CDR3 sequence (DNA): TGCGCCAGCAGCTTGCTTCTCGATGAGCAGTTCTTC. Residues: CASSLLLDEQFF.

This clonotype has only a few counts. The chain recombines TRBV4-2 with TRBJ1-4; 7 nucleotides agree with TRBD1. The CDR3 is 16 amino acids. Trimming cost V 4 bases and J 0 bases; bases outside gene matches: 5. The V gene's germline CDR1 is LGHNA and CDR2 YNFKEQ. The CDR3, as DNA: TGTGCCAGCAGCCCGGGACAGCGTGCAACTAATGAAAAACTGTTTTTT. Translating gives CASSPGQRATNEKLFF.

This clonotype was recorded at least ten times. The rearrangement links TRBV3-1 to TRBJ2-1; 8 nucleotides agree with TRBD1. Germline V lookup: CDR1 LGHDT, CDR2 YNNKEL (reference sequence). The CDR3 loop spans 17 amino acids. The V segment lost 0 bases and the J segment 4 bases; nucleotides outside the gene matches: 8. The CDR3 coding sequence is TGTGCCAGCAGCCAAGACCCGACAGGGGCCTTTTACAATGAGCAGTTCTTC. Protein product: CASSQDPTGAFYNEQFF.

This clonotype was counted only a few times. The chain couples TRBV18 to TRBJ1-1; weak D call: TRBD1 (6 bases). This CDR3 is built from 15 residues. The V gene lost 0 bases and the J gene lost 2 bases, with 10 bases spanning the gap. Germline loops: CDR1 KGHSH, CDR2 LQKENI. CDR3 nucleotides: TGTGCCAGCTCACCACCGGGGGGCGCAAACACTGAAGCTTTCTTT. It encodes CASSPPGGANTEAFF.

This clonotype turned up a few times. The chain combines TRBV28 with TRBJ1-4; D gene ambiguous. This CDR3 is 16 amino acids long. V was trimmed by 5 bases and J by 0 bases, leaving 13 bases between them. Germline loops: CDR1 MDHEN, CDR2 SYDVKM. The CDR3 sequence: CASSTREGSTNEKLFF. The CDR3 DNA follows: TGTGCCAGCAGTACCCGGGAAGGTTCAACTAATGAAAAACTGTTTTTT.

For the CDR3, the DNA is TGCAGCGTTAGGGTGACAGGGGGCGCGGAGACCCAGTACTTC. This sequence encodes CSVRVTGGAETQYF. The chain uses TRBV29-1 and TRBJ2-5; 10 positions agree with TRBD1. Trimming took 5 bases from V and 5 from J; bases not matched to a gene: 8. In germline, CDR1 is SQVTM, CDR2 ANQGSEA. The CDR3 consists of 14 residues.

The V call is TRBV6-2 or TRBV6-3, the J call TRBJ2-1; no firm D call. The length of the CDR3 is 12 residues. V lost 0 bases to trimming and J lost 9 bases, with 6 bases between them. Germline CDR1 and CDR2: MNHEY and SVGEGT. The DNA of the CDR3 is TGTGCCAGCAGTTACTCGAGAAGTGAGCAGTTCTTC. This translates into CASSYSRSEQFF.

This clonotype came up a few times. The chain links TRBV15 to TRBJ1-2, with unresolved D. Germline CDR1 is LNHNV and CDR2 is YYDKDF (reference sequence). The CDR3 covers 14 residues. Trimming took 0 bases from V and 4 from J, leaving 9 bases between them. CDR3 protein: CATSRDKVVYGYTF. CDR3 nucleotide sequence: TGTGCCACCAGCAGAGATAAGGTGGTCTATGGCTACACCTTC.

V usage is TRBV4-1 and J usage is TRBJ1-1, with 7 nucleotides matching TRBD1. The germline V gene encodes CDR1 MGHRA and CDR2 YSYEKL. CDR3 length: 16 amino acids. Trimming took 4 bases from V and 3 from J; bases not matched to a gene: 11. Written as DNA, the CDR3 is TGCGCCAGCAGCCCCTCCTATTTCAGGGGGTACACTGAAGCTTTCTTT. It specifies CASSPSYFRGYTEAFF.

On this clonotype itself: An end of the junction differs from the germline gene, which may be a read error. The rearrangement joins TRBV20-1 to TRBJ2-7; the D gene is possibly TRBD1 (6 bases). The CDR3 is 12 residues long. Per germline, CDR1 DFQATT and CDR2 SNEGSKA (reference sequence). CDR3 DNA: TGCAGTGCTATCCCCGACAGGCAAGAGCAGCACTTC. Translated: CSAIPDRQEQHF.

This clonotype was seen only a few times. The V gene is TRBV6-6, the J gene TRBJ2-7; the D gene could be TRBD1 or TRBD2 (6 bases each). This CDR3 contains 12 residues. Trimming pared 6 bases from V and 6 bases from J, leaving 12 bases between. Germline V gene data show CDR1 as MNHNY and CDR2 as SVGAGI (reference sequence). The CDR3 DNA reads TGTGCCAGCAGAGGGGGGCCGGGCGAGCAGTACGTC. Its translation: CASRGGPGEQYV.